This is a list of T cell receptor beta chains from one sample in a study of T cell responses to AZD1222 COVID-19 vaccine. Produced via immunoSEQ multiplex PCR; TCRdb's table is partial and in-frame only. The data show some 120,000 clones, around nine tenths seen once. The sample here was peripheral blood, taken on day 0 of AZD1222 vaccination. All receptors derive from an adult in good health. The CDR3 runs from the conserved cysteine through the conserved F or W. D genes are given only for firm matches. For some rows the clone size is stated as once, few or many, or as a class when expanded; others skip it.

length	V	size	J	D	DNA	CDR3
13	TRBV7-3	.	TRBJ1-1	.	TGTGCCAGCAGCTCGTTCAGTGCCCCTGAAGCTTTCTTT	CASSSFSAPEAFF
15	TRBV6-5	.	TRBJ1-2	.	TGTGCCAGCAGTTACTCAGGCAGGGCGACGTATGGCTACACCTTC	CASSYSGRATYGYTF
16	TRBV9	.	TRBJ2-5	TRBD1	TGTGCCAGCAGCGTAGGGGGACAGATCAACCAAGAGACCCAGTACTTC	CASSVGGQINQETQYF
13	TRBV3-1/TRBV3-2	.	TRBJ1-1	TRBD1	TGTGCCAGCAGCCTAACAGGGGACACTGAAGCTTTCTTT	CASSLTGDTEAFF
15	TRBV6-6	.	TRBJ2-2	TRBD1	TGTGCCAGCAGGAGACAGGGGGAAGGCACCGGGGAGCTGTTTTTT	CASRRQGEGTGELFF
16	TRBV5-1	.	TRBJ2-3	TRBD2	TGCGCCAGCAGCTTGACTAGCGGGGGGGCATCAGATACGCAGTATTTT	CASSLTSGGASDTQYF
16	TRBV4-2	once	TRBJ2-5	.	TGTGCCAGCAGCCAAGATCCTGGACAGCCGCAAGAGACCCAGTACTTC	CASSQDPGQPQETQYF
11	TRBV20-1	.	TRBJ1-1	.	TGCAGTGCTAGAGTATACACTGAAGCTTTCTTT	CSARVYTEAFF
15	TRBV19	.	TRBJ1-2	.	TGTGCCAGTAGTCCGGGACCCAGCTTTCACTATGGCTACACCTTC	CASSPGPSFHYGYTF
15	TRBV5-3	few	TRBJ1-1	TRBD1	TGTGCCAGAAGCTTGCTGGGACAGGGGGACACTGAAGCTTTCTTT	CARSLLGQGDTEAFF
16	TRBV5-5	once	TRBJ2-7	TRBD2	TGTGCCAGCAGCGTGGGCTCGGGAGGATTGTTCTACGAGCAGTACTTC	CASSVGSGGLFYEQYF
15	TRBV5-8	.	TRBJ1-2	TRBD1	TGTGCCAGCAGATATAGACAGGGGGCTAACTATGGCTACACCTTC	CASRYRQGANYGYTF
16	TRBV5-1	.	TRBJ2-3	TRBD1	TGCGCCAGCAGCAAGGACAGGCACAGAGACACAGATACGCAGTATTTT	CASSKDRHRDTDTQYF
14	TRBV7-2	.	TRBJ2-5	TRBD2	TGTGCCAGCGTAGCGGGGGCCTCACAAGAGACCCAGTACTTC	CASVAGASQETQYF